One and the same sample provided the 20 T cell receptor beta chains below, sequenced in a study of blood T cells in healthy people across ages. The authors ran a second PCR of about 6 to 11 cycles using a sample-barcoded 5' primer and a J-beta primer mix. TCRdb ran MiXCR on the 5' RACE reads and lists one entry per CDR3 protein. Among 600,000 to 850,000 distinct CDR3 sequences, about 25% were seen once, and the ten largest hold roughly a tenth. These data also featured in a second study, about T cells of mothers and their children.

The sample taken for sequencing was blood. The origin of the receptors is a boy between 10 and 17 years old in good health.

The chain uses TRBV9 and TRBJ2-5; 10 nucleotides agree with TRBD2. Matching the DNA end better, TRBJ2-1 makes the J call doubtful. Per germline, CDR1 SGDLS and CDR2 YYNGEE. This CDR3 contains 19 residues. The CDR3 DNA reads TGTGCCAGCAGCTCCTACCCCGGAGACGAGCGGGGGGGCTATGATGAGCAGTTCTTC. Amino acids: CASSSYPGDERGGYDEQFF.

CDR3 DNA: TGCAGTGCTAGAGATCCAGGGTACAGCTCCTACAATGAGCAGTTCTTC. It yields the protein CSARDPGYSSYNEQFF. The chain employs TRBV20-1 and TRBJ2-1; D may be TRBD1 (5 bases). Germline V CDR1 and CDR2: DFQATT, SNEGSKA (reference sequence). CDR3 length equals 16 residues. The V end lost 0 bases, the J end lost 0 bases, and 12 bases lay between the germline ends.

The rearrangement joins TRBV7-9 to TRBJ2-5; maybe TRBD1 (6 bases). Germline V gives CDR1 SEHNR, CDR2 FQNEAQ (reference sequence). V was clipped by 4 bases and J by 5 bases, with 14 bases between them. The CDR3 consists of 14 residues. CDR3 DNA: TGTGCCAGCAGCTCCTCGCGACAGGAGGAGACCCAGTACTTC. Protein product: CASSSSRQEETQYF. Based on the CDR3 plus reference TRBV7-9 and TRBJ2-5, the full variable domain is DTGVSQNPRHKITKRGQNVTFRCDPISEHNRLYWYRQTLGQGPEFLTYFQNEAQLEKSRLLSDRFSAERPKGSFSTLEIQRTEQGDSAMYLCASSSSRQEETQYFGPGTRLLVL.

J is TRBJ2-4 and V is TRBV7-9; 7 nucleotides line up with TRBD1. CDR1 and CDR2 from the germline V gene are SEHNR and FQNEAQ (reference sequence). CDR3 length: 18 amino acids. The J segment lost 8 bases and the V segment lost 1 base, leaving 17 bases of the junction unmatched. DNA of the CDR3: TGTGCCAGCAGCTTAGTGACGTCCGGGAAGGGGGCGGAGGACATTCAGTACTTC. Amino acids: CASSLVTSGKGAEDIQYF.

The rearrangement links TRBV29-1 to TRBJ2-2, with 8 bases that match TRBD2. The junction had 10 bases not matched to a gene; V was cut back by 0 bases and J by 7 bases. This CDR3 is built from 16 residues. Per the germline V gene, CDR1 is SQVTM and CDR2 is ANQGSEA. The CDR3 coding sequence is TGCAGCGTTGAAGATAGGCTAGCGGGCCGTGTCGGGGAGCTGTTTTTT. Amino acids: CSVEDRLAGRVGELFF.

The chain is built from TRBV3-1 and TRBJ1-2; D possibly corresponds to TRBD1 (5 bases). This CDR3 spans 14 amino acids. The ends were cut back, 1 base at V and 8 bases at J, with 14 bases in the middle. In germline, CDR1 is LGHDT, CDR2 YNNKEL (reference sequence). The CDR3 loop reads CASSQGQGTDGYTF. Written as DNA, the CDR3 is TGTGCCAGCAGCCAAGGGCAGGGCACGGACGGCTACACCTTC.

This clonotype came up a few times. This chain connects TRBV7-2 to TRBJ1-2; 7 bases map to TRBD1. The CDR3 totals 13 residues. The trim removed 6 bases at V and 7 bases at J, leaving 8 bases unmatched. Looked up from germline, CDR1 is SGHTA and CDR2 is FQGNSA. CDR3 region: CASSPLRGLGYTF. CDR3 nucleotide sequence: TGTGCCAGCAGTCCTCTTAGGGGGCTTGGCTACACCTTC.

The rearrangement links TRBV5-6 to TRBJ2-5; 7 bases fit TRBD1. CDR1 is SGHDT, CDR2 YYEEEE, per germline. With 6 bases clipped from V and 2 bases from J, the junction kept 10 bases outside the gene matches. This CDR3 contains 15 residues. CDR3: CASTPGPRGQETQYF. The CDR3, as DNA: TGTGCCAGCACCCCTGGTCCCAGGGGGCAAGAGACCCAGTACTTC.

The chain has TRBV7-2 and TRBJ1-2, with D maybe TRBD1 (5 bases). This CDR3 comprises 15 residues. CDR1 and CDR2 (germline): SGHTA, FQGNSA. V lost 5 bases, J lost 2 bases, and 15 bases lay in between. CDR3 DNA sequence: TGTGCCAGCAGCGCCCAGCGGGGGAGAAACTATGGCTACACCTTC. Encoded protein: CASSAQRGRNYGYTF.

This clonotype was counted a few times. The V call is TRBV20-1, the J call TRBJ1-1, with unresolved D. Germline CDR1 DFQATT, CDR2 SNEGSKA (reference sequence). With 3 bases removed from V and 7 bases from J, the gap between germline ends came to 12 bases. CDR3 length: 12 amino acids. The CDR3 region has the DNA TGCAGTGCTAGTCGGTCCCGGCTTGAAGCTTTCTTT. This translates into CSASRSRLEAFF.

This chain links TRBV9 with TRBJ2-5; D possibly matches TRBD1 or TRBD2 (5 bases each). The J call is uncertain, as TRBJ2-7 better fits the DNA end. There are 15 residues in the CDR3. The germline V gene has CDR1 SGDLS and CDR2 YYNGEE. CDR3 in amino acids: CASSVGTDISYEQYF. CDR3 nucleotides: TGTGCCAGCAGCGTCGGGACGGATATCTCTTACGAGCAGTACTTC.

The rearrangement joins TRBV29-1 to TRBJ2-5, with 11 positions matching TRBD2. The DNA end is a closer match to TRBJ2-1, so the J assignment may be wrong. There are 21 residues in the CDR3. Germline V lookup: CDR1 SQVTM, CDR2 ANQGSEA. The CDR3 nucleotides are TGCAGCGTTGAAATCGGTGGGGTAGCGGGAGGGTCCATTAGCTCCTACAATGAGCAGTTCTTC. It encodes CSVEIGGVAGGSISSYNEQFF.

This clonotype was counted a few times. The chain is built from TRBV29-1 and TRBJ2-5; D perhaps matches TRBD2 (6 bases). Germline V gene sequence: CDR1 SQVTM, CDR2 ANQGSEA. V dropped 8 bases and J dropped 4 bases, with 14 bases sitting between them. This CDR3 is 12 amino acids long. The CDR3 sequence is CSPLVGGETQYF. The CDR3 DNA sequence: TGCAGCCCTCTGGTGGGGGGAGAGACCCAGTACTTC.

The chain is built from TRBV24-1 and TRBJ2-2, with 12 nucleotides matching TRBD1. Germline V gives CDR1 KGHDR, CDR2 SFDVKD. V shed 3 bases and J 2 bases; nucleotides not matched to a gene: 6. CDR3 length: 18 residues. The chain's CDR3 is CATSDPGTGGPNTGELFF. The CDR3 bases are TGTGCCACCAGTGATCCCGGGACAGGGGGCCCAAACACCGGGGAGCTGTTTTTT.

The V call is TRBV4-2, the J call TRBJ2-5, with 7 bases matching TRBD2. The J call is doubtful: the DNA matches TRBJ2-7 better. Germline V CDR1 and CDR2: LGHNA, YNFKEQ. The length of the CDR3 is 16 residues. CDR3 nucleotides: TGTGCCAGCAGCCAAGCCTTAGCGGGTGACTCCTACGAGCAGTACTTC. Translation: CASSQALAGDSYEQYF.

The CDR3 is CASKPPGQGARETQYF. The CDR3 DNA follows: TGTGCCAGCAAACCCCCCGGGCAGGGGGCGCGGGAGACCCAGTACTTC. This rearrangement joins TRBV28 to TRBJ2-5; the match to TRBD1 covers 8 bases. With V trimmed by 7 bases and J by 5 bases, 15 bases remained unmatched. CDR1 is MDHEN, CDR2 SYDVKM, per germline. This CDR3 comprises 16 residues.

This clonotype appeared a few times. This rearrangement joins TRBV24-1 to TRBJ1-4; TRBD1 matches 7 bases. The CDR3 runs to 14 residues. CDR1 and CDR2 (germline): KGHDR, SFDVKD. Germline trimming cut 2 bases from V and 6 bases from J; bases unmatched to any gene: 2. The CDR3 DNA is TGTGCCACCAGTGATTCGGGGACAGATGAAAAACTGTTTTTT. Encoded protein: CATSDSGTDEKLFF.

V is TRBV7-2 and J is TRBJ2-3, with 16 positions matching TRBD2. V was pared by 5 bases and J by 2 bases, with 7 bases of the junction left unmatched. The CDR3 length is 18 residues. The germline gives CDR1 SGHTA, CDR2 FQGNSA. The CDR3 spells CASSLGTSGGASTDTQYF. The CDR3 DNA reads TGTGCCAGCAGCCTCGGGACTAGCGGGGGGGCCTCCACAGATACGCAGTATTTT.

This clonotype was detected a few times. The chain is built from TRBV4-1 and TRBJ2-7; D unresolved. V gave up 2 bases and J gave up 0 bases, with 8 bases separating them. The CDR3 sequence is 14 residues long. The germline CDR1 and CDR2 sequences are MGHRA and YSYEKL. The CDR3 region is CASSQLGSSYEQYF. The CDR3 DNA reads TGCGCCAGCAGCCAACTGGGCTCCTCCTACGAGCAGTACTTC.

This clonotype has only a few counts. The chain is built from TRBV7-2 and TRBJ2-7, with D possibly being TRBD1 or TRBD2 (6 bases each). CDR3 length equals 15 residues. Germline CDR1 is SGHTA and CDR2 is FQGNSA. V was clipped by 8 bases and J by 6 bases, with 23 bases between them. This chain's CDR3 is CASLLNPGGRGEQYF. The CDR3 coding sequence is TGTGCCAGCCTTCTAAATCCCGGGGGCCGAGGCGAGCAGTACTTC. Drawing the rest from reference TRBV7-2 and TRBJ2-7, the complete variable domain is GAGVSQSPSNKVTEKGKDVELRCDPISGHTALYWYRQSLGQGLEFLIYFQGNSAPDKSGLPSDRFSAERTGGSVSTLTIQRTQQEDSAVYLCASLLNPGGRGEQYFGPGTRLTVT.